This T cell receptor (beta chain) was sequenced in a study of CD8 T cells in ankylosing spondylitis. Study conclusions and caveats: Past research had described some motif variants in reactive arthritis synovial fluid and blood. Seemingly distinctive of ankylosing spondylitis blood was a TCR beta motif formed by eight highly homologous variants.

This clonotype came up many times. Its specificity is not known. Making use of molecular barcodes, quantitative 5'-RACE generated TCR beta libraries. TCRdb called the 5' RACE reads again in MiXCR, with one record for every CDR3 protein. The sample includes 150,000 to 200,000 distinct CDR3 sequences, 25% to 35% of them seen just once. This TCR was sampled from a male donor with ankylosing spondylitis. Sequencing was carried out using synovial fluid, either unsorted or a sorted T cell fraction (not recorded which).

In DNA, the CDR3 is TGTGCCATCAGCCAGGGTAGTCCAGATACGCAGTATTTT. Amino acids: CAISQGSPDTQYF. This rearrangement joins TRBV10-3 to TRBJ2-3; weak D call: TRBD1 (5 bases). Trimming removed 6 bases at V and 4 bases at J, with 11 bases between. The CDR3 spans 13 residues. CDR1 is ENHRY, CDR2 SYGVKD, per germline.